The entry below gives a single TCR beta chain sequence along with its context. Its antigen is currently unknown. Profiling relied on immunoSEQ multiplex PCR, and the TCRdb table lists in-frame clones only, not all of them. The sample holds just over 40,000 clones, around 84% seen once. V was trimmed by 2 bases and J by 10 bases, leaving 15 bases between them. Germline loops: CDR1 GTSNPN, CDR2 SVGIG (reference sequence). This CDR3 spans 14 amino acids. The sample is drawn from a study of lymphopenia after photon versus proton radiotherapy. Overall study results and limits: In patients who died, overall survival fell as post-nadir TCR diversity dropped more.

Sequencing was performed on peripheral blood, taken from a patient treated with proton-based radiotherapy. This TCR was recovered from a woman in her 70s with pancreatic cancer. Some clones in this sample may be carry-over from other donors' samples. The V gene is TRBV30, the J gene TRBJ1-6; D is perhaps TRBD1 (5 bases). CDR3 protein: CAWSHPQGGSPLHF. As DNA, the CDR3 is TGTGCCTGGAGTCATCCGCAGGGAGGATCACCCCTCCACTTT.